This T cell receptor (beta chain) was sequenced in a study of identical twins. Notes on this clonotype: The antigen is unknown.

Germline-derived CDR1 and CDR2 are MNHNS and SASEGT. The CDR3 totals 14 residues. V lost 7 bases, J lost 5 bases, and 14 bases lay in between. Study conclusions and caveats: Excess sharing by twins proved weaker in beta out-of-frame sequences. Zero-insertion analyses might be partly confounded by invariant T cells like MAIT and iNKT.

A universal primer binding site was introduced by template switching. The final cDNA contained unique molecular identifiers. Via MiXCR, TCRdb re-called the 5' RACE reads, giving one row per CDR3 protein. The table has around 680,000 distinct CDR3 sequences, around 8.3% seen once; the top ten hold 0.75% to 1%. The sample also formed part of further work on yellow fever vaccine responses in identical twins. That work states: Reports say the vaccine T cell response in twins looked partly convergent and partly personalized.

The rearrangement links TRBV6-1 to TRBJ2-2; D not certain. Material for sequencing was PBMCs. This clonotype was sampled from a woman aged 18-29 years in good health. The CDR3 loop is CASTPLLPTGELFF. The DNA for the CDR3 is TGTGCCAGCACCCCCCTTTTACCTACCGGGGAGCTGTTTTTT.